The clone carrying this T cell receptor beta chain has more than one count but fewer than ten. Its antigen remains unidentified. These data belong to a study of T cell repertoires in cytomegalovirus infection. Study-wide context: Well-studied HLA-B-restricted epitopes and recently identified HLA-C-restricted epitopes of CMV were both used in the study. CMV infection together with matching HLA type was indicated by public TCR beta signatures. Findings of the study overall: Totalled public TCR beta family frequency picked out people who carried CMV plus the relevant HLA.

The CDR3 runs to 17 residues. Trimming removed 4 bases from V and 1 base from J, with 18 bases in between. The germline gives CDR1 SGHAT, CDR2 FQNNGV. A single record per CDR3 protein comes from TCRdb applying MiXCR to the reads. The sample holds some 320,000 distinct CDR3 sequences, 25% to 35% seen once. The chain links TRBV11-2 to TRBJ2-3; weak D call: TRBD2 (5 bases). Material: cultured PBMCs, obtained from culture after CMV antigen stimulation. This receptor was obtained from a human donor in good health (CMV status not recorded). Some clones in this sample may be carry-over from other donors' samples. Here the CDR3 DNA reads TGTGCCAGCAGCTCGCTCTTCGACTATCCTCGCACAGATACGCAGTATTTT. Its translation: CASSSLFDYPRTDTQYF.